The 20 T cell receptor beta chains below all came from one sample that was sequenced in a study of T cell changes during pregnancy in multiple sclerosis. Assay: immunoSEQ multiplex PCR; the TCRdb copy retains only in-frame clones and omits some. Of tens of thousands of clones in the sample, about 90% were seen once. Sequenced here: peripheral blood, sampled in the second trimester of pregnancy. These receptors originate from a female donor in good health, enrolled as a control in a pregnancy study.

The chain joins TRBV6-5 to TRBJ1-5; D gene ambiguous. Trimming removed 2 bases from V and 7 bases from J, with 12 bases in between. CDR1 is MNHEY and CDR2 is SVGAGI in the germline V gene. The length of the CDR3 is 14 residues. The CDR3 reads CASSYEAGIQPQHF. In DNA form, the CDR3 reads TGTGCCAGCAGTTACGAGGCGGGTATCCAGCCCCAGCATTTT.

This sequence joins TRBV28 and TRBJ2-5; D perhaps matches TRBD2 (6 bases). The germline V gene encodes CDR1 MDHEN and CDR2 SYDVKM. The germline V and J ends were trimmed by 4 bases and 5 bases, with 11 bases remaining between them. The CDR3 contains 13 residues. The DNA for the CDR3 is TGTGCCAGCAGTTCGGGAGCCGCGGAGACCCAGTACTTC. It translates to CASSSGAAETQYF.

The genes are TRBV15 and TRBJ1-4, with 7 bases lining up with TRBD1. The CDR3 extends over 16 amino acids. Losses at the gene ends were 1 base for V and 8 bases for J; bases not matched to a gene: 10. The V gene's germline CDR1 is LNHNV and CDR2 YYDKDF (reference sequence). Here the CDR3 reads CATSRGGTDGTEKLFF. The CDR3 DNA reads TGTGCCACCAGCAGAGGAGGGACAGACGGAACCGAAAAACTGTTTTTT.

The gene calls are TRBV27 and TRBJ2-7; D gene uncertain. The CDR3 extends over 14 amino acids. V was trimmed by 2 bases and J by 2 bases, leaving 10 bases between them. Germline CDR1 is MNHEY and CDR2 is SMNVEV (reference sequence). The CDR3 DNA sequence: TGTGCCAGCAGTTTAGCAGGTTCCACCTACGAGCAGTACTTC. Amino acid sequence: CASSLAGSTYEQYF.

The V and J genes are TRBV19 and TRBJ1-1; 9 bases fit TRBD1. This CDR3 is built from 16 residues. Trimming cost V 5 bases and J 0 bases; bases outside gene matches: 7. Germline V gene data show CDR1 as LNHDA and CDR2 as SQIVND (reference sequence). CDR3 in DNA: TGTGCCAGTAGTCCTCGAGACAGGGGGTTGAACACTGAAGCTTTCTTT. Translated, it gives CASSPRDRGLNTEAFF.

The rearrangement joins TRBV18 to TRBJ2-1, with D possibly matching TRBD2 (6 bases). Between the trimmed V and J ends, which lost 2 bases and 2 bases, there was a span of 10 bases. The CDR3 spans 15 residues. The germline V gene encodes CDR1 KGHSH and CDR2 LQKENI. Written as DNA, the CDR3 is TGTGCCAGCTCACCATTAGGGACTCCCTACAATGAGCAGTTCTTC. Its translation is CASSPLGTPYNEQFF.

The chain recombines TRBV7-2 with TRBJ2-7; 9 bases align to TRBD1. Per germline, CDR1 SGHTA and CDR2 FQGNSA. CDR3 length: 14 residues. V shed 5 bases, J shed 4 bases, and the junction held 6 bases outside the gene matches. The CDR3 nucleotides are TGTGCCAGCAGCCGGGACAGGGCAGAATACGAGCAGTACTTC. Translating gives CASSRDRAEYEQYF.

This sequence joins TRBV6-5 and TRBJ1-1, with 7 bases lining up with TRBD1. With V trimmed by 0 bases and J by 3 bases, 7 bases remained unmatched. Germline V gene lookup returns CDR1 MNHEY and CDR2 SVGAGI. There are 16 residues in the CDR3. This CDR3 is CASSYSLGGGHTEAFF. DNA of the CDR3: TGTGCCAGCAGTTACTCTTTAGGGGGCGGGCACACTGAAGCTTTCTTT.

The CDR3 sequence is CSVSRTGFNTGELFF. For the CDR3, the DNA is TGCAGCGTATCGCGGACAGGATTCAACACCGGGGAGCTGTTTTTT. V gene TRBV29-1 combines with J gene TRBJ2-2, with TRBD1 matching over 7 bases. The trim removed 6 bases at V and 2 bases at J, leaving 9 bases unmatched. The CDR3 is 15 amino acids. Germline V lookup: CDR1 SQVTM, CDR2 ANQGSEA.

The chain has TRBV6-6 and TRBJ2-1; D gene ambiguous. The CDR3 is 14 amino acids. V lost 4 bases, J lost 3 bases, and 10 bases lay in between. The germline V gene has CDR1 MNHNY and CDR2 SVGAGI (reference sequence). As DNA, the CDR3 is TGTGCCAGCAGTTTTTCTAGAATCTACAATGAGCAGTTCTTC. Translating it yields CASSFSRIYNEQFF.

The rearrangement uses TRBV6-6 and TRBJ2-5, with 8 bases that match TRBD2. Germline trimming cut 5 bases from V and 3 bases from J; bases unmatched to any gene: 5. Per germline, CDR1 MNHNY and CDR2 SVGAGI (reference sequence). The CDR3 runs to 14 residues. CDR3 sequence: CASSDTSGKETQYF. The CDR3 DNA follows: TGTGCCAGCAGTGATACTAGCGGCAAAGAGACCCAGTACTTC.

The chain joins TRBV2 to TRBJ2-5; 9 positions match TRBD2. Germline CDR1 SNHLY, CDR2 FYNNEI. V shed 4 bases, J shed 0 bases, and the junction held 3 bases outside the gene matches. The CDR3 has 15 amino acids. For the CDR3, the DNA is TGTGCCAGCAGTGCACTAGCGGGCAACCAAGAGACCCAGTACTTC. It encodes CASSALAGNQETQYF.

The chain employs TRBV10-2 and TRBJ2-5; the match to TRBD2 covers 10 bases. The junction had 14 bases not matched to a gene; V was cut back by 3 bases and J by 7 bases. This CDR3 spans 17 amino acids. CDR1 is WSHSY, CDR2 SAAADI, per germline. The CDR3 sequence is CASSDLVGIAGGLTQYF. CDR3 bases: TGCGCCAGCAGTGATCTTGTTGGGATAGCGGGGGGTTTGACCCAGTACTTC.

Here the CDR3 DNA reads TGTGCCAGCAGTCGGAAGGCCGGGACTGAAGCTTTCTTT. Translated, it gives CASSRKAGTEAFF. The V gene is TRBV6-4, the J gene TRBJ1-1; D unclear. V lost 5 bases and J lost 5, with 12 bases in between. This CDR3 is 13 amino acids long. Germline CDR1 is MRHNA and CDR2 is SNTAGT.

The gene calls are TRBV4-2 and TRBJ2-1; TRBD2 agrees at 13 bases. Germline CDR1 reads LGHNA; CDR2 reads YNFKEQ. The CDR3 is 16 amino acids. V lost 4 bases to trimming and J lost 1 base; unmatched junction nucleotides: 1. The CDR3 sequence: CASSRTSGSSYNEQFF. The CDR3 nucleotides read TGTGCCAGCAGCCGGACTAGCGGGAGTTCCTACAATGAGCAGTTCTTC.

The rearrangement joins TRBV27 to TRBJ2-1, with 9 bases matching TRBD1. CDR1 is MNHEY, CDR2 SMNVEV, per germline (reference sequence). J was trimmed by 9 bases and V by 5 bases; bases with no gene match: 5. The CDR3 length is 13 residues. CDR3: CASSLRGQGEQFF. CDR3 DNA sequence: TGTGCCAGCAGTCTCAGGGGACAGGGTGAGCAGTTCTTC.

This chain joins TRBV7-9 and TRBJ2-5; no firm D call. CDR1 is SEHNR and CDR2 is FQNEAQ in the germline V gene (reference sequence). Trimming removed 5 bases at V and 1 base at J, with 14 bases between. The CDR3 totals 15 residues. The CDR3 nucleotides are TGTGCCAGCAGCCCCGAAGGCCGGAGCCAAGAGACCCAGTACTTC. This codes for CASSPEGRSQETQYF.

V is TRBV7-9 and J is TRBJ2-7; 14 bases fit TRBD2. Per germline, CDR1 SEHNR and CDR2 FQNEAQ (reference sequence). The V gene end was trimmed by 4 bases and the J gene end by 3 bases; junction bases not matched to a gene: 5. The CDR3 spans 16 residues. CDR3 amino acids: CASSSRLAGGYYEQYF. DNA of the CDR3: TGTGCCAGCAGCTCAAGACTAGCGGGAGGGTACTACGAGCAGTACTTC.

The chain carries TRBV5-1 and TRBJ1-3, with no clear D. Germline lookup yields CDR1 SGHRS and CDR2 YFSETQ. CDR3 length: 15 amino acids. V lost 0 bases and J lost 8, with 15 bases in between. CDR3 protein: CASSLGPLSVDTIYF. For the CDR3, the DNA is TGCGCCAGCAGCTTGGGACCCCTTAGCGTGGACACCATATATTTT.

This chain joins TRBV29-1 and TRBJ2-2; 8 bases are shared with TRBD1. This CDR3 is 13 amino acids long. The V and J ends lost 4 bases and 4 bases, in that order; junction bases with no gene match: 2. The germline gives CDR1 SQVTM, CDR2 ANQGSEA. The CDR3 DNA sequence: TGCAGCGTTGGAACAGGGGGCACCGGGGAGCTGTTTTTT. Amino acid sequence: CSVGTGGTGELFF.